Detailed here is one TCR beta chain. Authors' analysis steps: Reference gene primer amplification in the assay estimated nucleated cell counts. Sequenced by immunoSEQ multiplex PCR; TCRdb stores in-frame clones only, minus some. The V and J calls and clone size are taken from that table; D and trimming were inferred from the DNA. The data hold roughly 69,000 clones, with 90% observed a single time. The sample belongs to a study of blood T cell repertoires in COVID-19. Overall study: COVID-19 samples, acute and convalescent, were from the United States, Italy and Spain.

The length of the CDR3 is 15 residues. V lost 4 bases, J lost 8 bases, and 18 bases lay in between. The germline V gene has CDR1 SGHRS and CDR2 YFSETQ. The sample taken for sequencing was peripheral blood. This receptor was taken from a man aged 50-59 years with acute or convalescent COVID-19. The V and J genes are TRBV5-1 and TRBJ1-4, with no clear D. The CDR3 DNA reads TGCGCCAGCAGCCCCTGGACGGCCGGCGGGGAAAAACTGTTTTTT. Translated: CASSPWTAGGEKLFF.